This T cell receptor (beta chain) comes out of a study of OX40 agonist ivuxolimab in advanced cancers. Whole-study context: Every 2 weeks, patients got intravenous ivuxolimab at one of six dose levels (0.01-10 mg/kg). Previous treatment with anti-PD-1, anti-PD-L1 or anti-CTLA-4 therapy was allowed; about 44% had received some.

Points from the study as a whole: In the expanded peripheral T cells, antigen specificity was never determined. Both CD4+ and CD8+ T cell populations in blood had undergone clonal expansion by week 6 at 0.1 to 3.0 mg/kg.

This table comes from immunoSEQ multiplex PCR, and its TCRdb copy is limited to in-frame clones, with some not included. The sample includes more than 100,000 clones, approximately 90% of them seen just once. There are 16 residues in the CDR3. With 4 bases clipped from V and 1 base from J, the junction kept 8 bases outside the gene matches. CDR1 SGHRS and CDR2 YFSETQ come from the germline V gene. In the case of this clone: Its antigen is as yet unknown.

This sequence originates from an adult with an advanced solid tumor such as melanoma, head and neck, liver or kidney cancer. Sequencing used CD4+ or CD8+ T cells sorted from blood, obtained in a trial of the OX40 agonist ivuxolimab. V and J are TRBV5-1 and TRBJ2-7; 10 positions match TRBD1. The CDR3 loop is CASSPSTGGTSYEQYF. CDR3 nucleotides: TGCGCCAGCAGCCCATCGACAGGGGGCACGTCCTACGAGCAGTACTTC.